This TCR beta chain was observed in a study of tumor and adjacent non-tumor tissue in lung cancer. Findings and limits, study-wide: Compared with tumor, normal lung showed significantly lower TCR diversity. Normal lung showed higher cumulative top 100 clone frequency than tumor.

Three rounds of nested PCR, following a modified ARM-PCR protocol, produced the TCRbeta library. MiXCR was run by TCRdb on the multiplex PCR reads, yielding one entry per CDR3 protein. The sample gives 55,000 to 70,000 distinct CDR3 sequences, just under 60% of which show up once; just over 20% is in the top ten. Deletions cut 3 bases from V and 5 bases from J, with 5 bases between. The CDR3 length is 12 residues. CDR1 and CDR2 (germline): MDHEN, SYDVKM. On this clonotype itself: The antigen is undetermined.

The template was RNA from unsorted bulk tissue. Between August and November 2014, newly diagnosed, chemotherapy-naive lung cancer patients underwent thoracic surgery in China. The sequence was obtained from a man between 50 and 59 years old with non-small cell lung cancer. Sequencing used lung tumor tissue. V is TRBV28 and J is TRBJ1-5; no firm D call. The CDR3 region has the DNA TGTGCCAGCAGTTTCGGGTATCAGCCCCAGCATTTT. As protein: CASSFGYQPQHF.